This T cell receptor (beta chain) was obtained from a study of T cell repertoires in cytomegalovirus infection. TCRdb fed the reads into MiXCR, producing one record per CDR3 protein. The data contain hundreds of thousands of distinct CDR3 sequences, about a third of them singletons. To note about this clonotype: No antigen is known for it. This may be a read error, as it is one base from a much larger clone.

Study-wide findings and caveats: Dominating the ex vivo response were TCR beta clonotypes that were CMV-specific and HLA-C-restricted. CMV carriers with the relevant HLA were identified by cumulative public TCR beta family frequency.

Germline lookup yields CDR1 SEHNR and CDR2 FQNEAQ (reference sequence). The CDR3 length is 17 residues. With 1 base clipped from V and 3 bases from J, the junction kept 7 bases outside the gene matches. The gene calls are TRBV7-9 and TRBJ2-7; 12 bases are a match to TRBD2. Specimen: cultured CD8+ T cells from PBMCs, collected from culture after CMV antigen stimulation. This clonotype was sampled from a human donor in good health (CMV status not recorded). Some clones in this sample may be carry-over from other donors' samples. CDR3 DNA sequence: TGTGCCAGCAGCTTAGGGCCGCTAGCGGGGGGGGGCTACGAGCAGTACTTC. It is translated as CASSLGPLAGGGYEQYF.